The 31 T cell receptor beta chains listed next were all sequenced from one sample in a study of OX40 agonist ivuxolimab in advanced cancers. Assay used: immunoSEQ multiplex PCR; TCRdb lists only in-frame clones, some missing. The data hold around 46,000 clones, with 91% observed a single time. This specimen was CD4+ or CD8+ T cells sorted from blood, taken in a trial of the OX40 agonist ivuxolimab. Source of these receptors: an adult with an advanced solid tumor such as melanoma, head and neck, liver or kidney cancer.

The chain couples TRBV7-9 to TRBJ2-1; D remains ambiguous. CDR1 SEHNR and CDR2 FQNEAQ come from the germline V gene (reference sequence). CDR3 length: 16 residues. V gave up 4 bases and J gave up 2 bases, with 15 bases separating them. CDR3 DNA sequence: TGTGCCAGCAGCTCCTCTGACCCGGGTCCCTACAATGAGCAGTTCTTC. As protein: CASSSSDPGPYNEQFF.

V and J are TRBV13 and TRBJ2-7; 14 nucleotides line up with TRBD2. Germline-derived CDR1 and CDR2 are PRHDT and FYEKMQ (reference sequence). The CDR3 has 19 residues. The V gene end was trimmed by 1 base and the J gene end by 5 bases; junction bases not matched to a gene: 13. CDR3 in DNA: TGTGCCAGCAGCTTAGATGGACTAGCGGGAGGAAAGGCGGGGCACGAGCAGTACTTC. Amino acid sequence: CASSLDGLAGGKAGHEQYF.

The rearrangement joins TRBV7-2 to TRBJ2-3; D gene uncertain. The germline CDR1 and CDR2 sequences are SGHTA and FQGNSA. The CDR3 sequence is 12 residues long. With 3 bases removed from V and 9 bases from J, the gap between germline ends came to 10 bases. For the CDR3, the DNA is TGTGCCAGCAGCTTCGGTTTGGGAACGCAGTATTTT. It is translated as CASSFGLGTQYF.

This chain links TRBV7-9 with TRBJ2-1, with TRBD1 matching 7 bases. The CDR3 contains 16 residues. V shed 0 bases and J 3 bases; nucleotides not matched to a gene: 5. Germline CDR1 is SEHNR and CDR2 is FQNEAQ (reference sequence). The chain's CDR3 is CASSLALPGGYNEQFF. For the CDR3, the DNA is TGTGCCAGCAGCTTAGCGCTGCCAGGGGGCTACAATGAGCAGTTCTTC.

The chain joins TRBV28 to TRBJ2-2; D possibly matches TRBD1 or TRBD2 (5 bases each). CDR3 length: 14 residues. Germline V gives CDR1 MDHEN, CDR2 SYDVKM. Trimming removed 5 bases from V and 8 bases from J, with 15 bases in between. DNA of the CDR3: TGTGCCAGCAGTGTTTCAGGGAGTTTGGGGGAGCTGTTTTTT. As protein: CASSVSGSLGELFF. Complete variable domain (other parts from reference TRBV28 and TRBJ2-2): DVKVTQSSRYLVKRTGEKVFLECVQDMDHENMFWYRQDPGLGLRLIYFSYDVKMKEKGDIPEGYSVSREKKERFSLILESASTNQTSMYLCASSVSGSLGELFFGEGSRLTVL.

The chain couples TRBV27 to TRBJ2-7; TRBD2 matches 8 bases. V trimming: 5 bases; J trimming: 7 bases; junction bases outside the gene matches: 10. Germline V gene data show CDR1 as MNHEY and CDR2 as SMNVEV (reference sequence). The length of the CDR3 is 14 residues. CDR3 sequence reads: CASSLRGGWGEQYV. CDR3 in DNA: TGTGCCAGCAGTCTTCGGGGGGGATGGGGGGAGCAGTACGTC.

The gene calls are TRBV28 and TRBJ2-5; 8 nucleotides agree with TRBD1. The DNA end is more similar to TRBJ2-7, so the J call may be wrong. CDR1 is MDHEN, CDR2 SYDVKM, per germline. The CDR3 is 14 residues long. The CDR3 loop is CASSQGQGPYEQYF. The CDR3 coding sequence is TGTGCCAGCAGTCAAGGACAGGGTCCCTACGAGCAGTACTTC.

The V and J genes are TRBV19 and TRBJ1-2; perhaps TRBD1 as D (6 bases). In germline, CDR1 is LNHDA, CDR2 SQIVND (reference sequence). The CDR3 length is 13 residues. Trimming took off 9 bases at V and 0 bases at J, with 11 bases between the two ends. The CDR3 loop reads CASNREANYGYTF. The CDR3 nucleotides read TGTGCCAGCAACAGGGAGGCTAACTATGGCTACACCTTC.

In this sample, this clone turned up a few times. The chain recombines TRBV6-5 with TRBJ1-3, with D possibly TRBD1 on 5 matching bases. This CDR3 is built from 12 residues. With 10 bases removed from V and 6 bases from J, the gap between germline ends came to 13 bases. Germline V lookup: CDR1 MNHEY, CDR2 SVGAGI. The CDR3 DNA reads as TGTGCCACCCAGGAGGGGCTAAACACCATATATTTT. Its protein is CATQEGLNTIYF.

The rearrangement links TRBV27 to TRBJ2-1; 8 nucleotides line up with TRBD2. This CDR3 spans 16 amino acids. Germline-derived CDR1 and CDR2 are MNHEY and SMNVEV (reference sequence). V was clipped by 1 base and J by 4 bases; unmatched bases: 6. The CDR3 DNA is TGTGCCAGCAGTTTATATATGGGCGGGGGGTACAATGAGCAGTTCTTC. The encoded protein is CASSLYMGGGYNEQFF.

The V gene is TRBV28, the J gene TRBJ1-2; TRBD1 matches 9 bases. CDR3 length equals 12 residues. V gave up 5 bases and J gave up 14 bases; unmatched junction bases: 9. Germline V gene lookup returns CDR1 MDHEN and CDR2 SYDVKM. The CDR3 protein is CASSIWDRARTF. The CDR3 bases are TGTGCCAGCAGTATCTGGGACAGGGCCCGTACCTTC.

The chain uses TRBV11-2 and TRBJ1-5; D is undetermined. The CDR3 spans 15 residues. V was trimmed by 1 base and J by 7 bases, leaving 14 bases between them. Germline V gene lookup returns CDR1 SGHAT and CDR2 FQNNGV. CDR3 bases: TGTGCCAGCAGCTTAGGGCAAGGGTCGGGCCAGCCCCAGCATTTT. This sequence encodes CASSLGQGSGQPQHF.

The V and J genes are TRBV4-1 and TRBJ1-1; perhaps TRBD1 as D (6 bases). Between the trimmed V and J ends, which lost 4 bases and 2 bases, there was a span of 11 bases. Per the germline V gene, CDR1 is MGHRA and CDR2 is YSYEKL. This CDR3 region has 14 residues. The DNA of the CDR3 is TGCGCCAGCAGCCCTAGACAGGATAACACTGAAGCTTTCTTT. Translated, it gives CASSPRQDNTEAFF.

The rearrangement links TRBV9 to TRBJ2-1; the D is unclear. The CDR3 extends over 15 amino acids. Looked up from germline, CDR1 is SGDLS and CDR2 is YYNGEE. Between the trimmed V and J ends, which lost 3 bases and 6 bases, there was a span of 16 bases. The CDR3 coding sequence is TGTGCCAGCAGCGAGGGTCGCGGCGGCTCCAATGAGCAGTTCTTC. Translating it yields CASSEGRGGSNEQFF.

The rearrangement joins TRBV2 to TRBJ2-7; D gene unclear. V was trimmed by 3 bases and J by 4 bases, leaving 10 bases between them. This CDR3 is 13 amino acids long. Germline CDR1 is SNHLY and CDR2 is FYNNEI. The CDR3 region is CASSDRTAYEQYV. As DNA, the CDR3 is TGTGCCAGCAGTGATCGAACAGCTTACGAGCAGTACGTC.

The gene calls are TRBV6-1 and TRBJ2-1; TRBD2 matches at 7 bases. Unmatched junction bases numbered 3, after V lost 1 base and J lost 0 bases. This CDR3 comprises 16 residues. The germline V gene encodes CDR1 MNHNS and CDR2 SASEGT. This chain's CDR3 is CASSEEGGGSYNEQFF. In DNA, the CDR3 is TGTGCCAGCAGTGAAGAGGGCGGGGGCTCCTACAATGAGCAGTTCTTC.

The chain couples TRBV10-1 to TRBJ2-1, with TRBD2 as a possible D gene (5 bases). The germline V and J ends were trimmed by 6 bases and 0 bases, with 18 bases remaining between them. CDR3 length: 17 amino acids. Germline CDR1 reads WNHNN; CDR2 reads SYGVQD (reference sequence). In DNA, the CDR3 is TGCGCCAGCAGCTACGGACTCGGTACGCGCTCCTACAATGAGCAGTTCTTC. This translates into CASSYGLGTRSYNEQFF.

The V gene is TRBV9, the J gene TRBJ2-3; TRBD1 agrees at 7 bases. V lost 0 bases, J lost 1 base, and 5 bases stayed unmatched. Germline CDR1 and CDR2: SGDLS and YYNGEE. The CDR3 has 16 amino acids. As DNA, the CDR3 is TGTGCCAGCAGCGTAGCTGTAACAGGGGGCACAGATACGCAGTATTTT. This sequence encodes CASSVAVTGGTDTQYF.

The rearrangement uses TRBV4-1 and TRBJ1-3; possibly TRBD1 for D (5 bases). Trimming took off 4 bases at V and 0 bases at J, with 16 bases between the two ends. Germline lookup yields CDR1 MGHRA and CDR2 YSYEKL. This CDR3 region has 17 residues. DNA for the CDR3: TGCGCCAGCAGCCCCGCGGTCGGGGGAAGCTCTGGAAACACCATATATTTT. Residues: CASSPAVGGSSGNTIYF.

The rearrangement joins TRBV28 to TRBJ1-1, with 11 bases that match TRBD1. V shed 6 bases, J shed 11 bases, and the junction held 11 bases outside the gene matches. Germline CDR1 and CDR2: MDHEN and SYDVKM. CDR3 length: 14 amino acids. This CDR3 is CASRRTGGDTAAFF. In DNA, the CDR3 is TGTGCCAGCAGAAGGACAGGGGGCGATACGGCCGCTTTCTTT.

The rearrangement joins TRBV15 to TRBJ2-1; 10 bases are a match to TRBD1. CDR3 size: 16 residues. Germline V gene lookup returns CDR1 LNHNV and CDR2 YYDKDF (reference sequence). V dropped 3 bases and J dropped 7; count of bases not matched to a gene: 9. DNA of the CDR3: TGTGCCACCAGCAGGGACAGGGGGGCTTCGGGGAATGAGCAGTTCTTC. Amino acid sequence: CATSRDRGASGNEQFF.

The chain couples TRBV9 to TRBJ1-1; D ambiguous. V shed 0 bases and J shed 1 base, with 4 bases lying between them. Germline assignment: CDR1 SGDLS and CDR2 YYNGEE. This CDR3 has 13 residues. The CDR3 sequence is CASSVEGNTEAFF. The CDR3 DNA reads TGTGCCAGCAGCGTAGAAGGGAACACTGAAGCTTTCTTT.

This rearrangement joins TRBV29-1 to TRBJ2-1; a weak D match, TRBD2 (7 bases). Trimming stripped 7 bases from V and 0 bases from J, with 16 bases between. The germline gives CDR1 SQVTM, CDR2 ANQGSEA. This CDR3 region has 15 residues. The CDR3 DNA is TGCAGCGCCGAGAGGGGGGGTGGCTCCTACAATGAGCAGTTCTTC. Protein sequence: CSAERGGGSYNEQFF.

Only one count was recorded for this clone. The CDR3 protein is CANLAGGEEQYV. The CDR3, as DNA: TGTGCCAACCTAGCGGGGGGTGAAGAGCAGTACGTC. J is TRBJ2-7 and V is TRBV6-4, with TRBD2 matching 11 bases. The CDR3 sequence is 12 residues long. The V gene's germline CDR1 is MRHNA and CDR2 SNTAGT. With 10 bases clipped from V and 7 bases from J, the junction kept 6 bases outside the gene matches.

This chain connects TRBV4-1 to TRBJ2-3, with D perhaps matching TRBD2 (5 bases). V was cut by 2 bases and J by 2 bases, with 14 bases left in between. This CDR3 contains 16 residues. Per germline, CDR1 MGHRA and CDR2 YSYEKL. The DNA for the CDR3 is TGCGCCAGCAGCCAATTCCGGGGAGTCACCACAGATACGCAGTATTTT. This sequence encodes CASSQFRGVTTDTQYF.

This chain uses TRBV29-1 with TRBJ2-2, with D uncertain. Germline V gene lookup returns CDR1 SQVTM and CDR2 ANQGSEA. Trimming stripped 0 bases from V and 3 bases from J, with 14 bases between. The CDR3 sequence is 16 residues long. The CDR3 DNA follows: TGCAGCGTTGAAGATCGGGCTAGTAGGGACACCGGGGAGCTGTTTTTT. Residues: CSVEDRASRDTGELFF.

CDR3 sequence (DNA): TGCGCCAGCAGTGACGGAGCGTCCTACAATGAGCAGTTCTTC. Translated: CASSDGASYNEQFF. This rearrangement joins TRBV10-2 to TRBJ2-1; D gene uncertain. The germline V and J ends were trimmed by 3 bases and 1 base, with 7 bases remaining between them. CDR3 size: 14 residues. Germline V CDR1 and CDR2: WSHSY, SAAADI.

The gene calls are TRBV7-2 and TRBJ2-7; maybe TRBD2 (5 bases). Germline V CDR1 and CDR2: SGHTA, FQGNSA. Trimming shortened V by 1 base and J by 0 bases, and 10 bases separated the two germline ends. This CDR3 spans 15 amino acids. The CDR3 here is CASSLVDGNSYEQYF. The DNA for the CDR3 is TGTGCCAGCAGCTTAGTCGACGGGAACTCCTACGAGCAGTACTTC.

This rearrangement joins TRBV19 to TRBJ1-2; 11 bases agree with TRBD1. This CDR3 spans 15 amino acids. Germline values: CDR1 LNHDA, CDR2 SQIVND (reference sequence). The V gene end was trimmed by 5 bases and the J gene end by 8 bases; junction bases not matched to a gene: 10. In DNA, the CDR3 is TGTGCCAGTAGTGCATCGGACAGGGGGCGCGAAGGCTACACCTTC. Translating it yields CASSASDRGREGYTF.

This sequence joins TRBV5-6 and TRBJ2-3, with TRBD1 matching over 10 bases. Germline values: CDR1 SGHDT, CDR2 YYEEEE. Germline trimming cut 4 bases from V and 1 base from J; bases unmatched to any gene: 6. The CDR3 has 16 amino acids. The CDR3 nucleotides read TGTGCCAGCAGCGACTTGACAGGGGGCGGCACAGATACGCAGTATTTT. It translates to CASSDLTGGGTDTQYF. The full variable domain, with the rest looked up from reference TRBV5-6 and TRBJ2-3, is DAGVTQSPTHLIKTRGQQVTLRCSPKSGHDTVSWYQQALGQGPQFIFQYYEEEERQRGNFPDRFSGHQFPNYSSELNVNALLLGDSALYLCASSDLTGGGTDTQYFGPGTRLTVL.

This chain links TRBV7-3 with TRBJ2-5, with 9 bases identical to TRBD1. Gene TRBJ2-7 matches the end of the DNA better, so the J call may be wrong. CDR1 and CDR2 from the germline V gene are SGHTA and FQGTGA. There are 15 residues in the CDR3. CDR3 loop: CASSSGPGQGYEQYF. Written as DNA, the CDR3 is TGTGCCAGCAGCTCAGGTCCGGGACAGGGATACGAGCAGTACTTC.